This T cell receptor (beta chain) was recorded in a study of cytotoxic CD8 clonotypes in ibrutinib-treated CLL. Study in general: The sample average was 255,043 productive templates and 85,000 to 100,000 productive rearrangements. Study-wide results and caveats: Clonality (at baseline) was higher than in age-matched healthy donors and tracked circulating CD8+ T-cell counts. Upon ibrutinib response clonality rose, and upon progression it fell back toward baseline. Stable or contracted on treatment, public clonotypes were also uncommon.

The protocol was immunoSEQ multiplex PCR, while the TCRdb copy is restricted to in-frame clones and leaves out a portion. The sample contains some 200,000 clones, just over 70% of which appear only once. As to this clone: The antigen remains unidentified.

Here the sequenced sample was PBMCs, taken after 12 months of ibrutinib treatment. The sequence was obtained from a human donor with chronic lymphocytic leukemia.

The CDR3 loop reads CASSFPSTHGYTF. CDR3 sequence (DNA): TGTGCCAGCAGCTTCCCCTCTACCCACGGCTACACCTTC. This sequence joins TRBV7-2 and TRBJ1-2, with D unclear. The ends were cut back, 3 bases at V and 8 bases at J, with 13 bases in the middle. The CDR3 is made up of 13 amino acids. Per the germline V gene, CDR1 is SGHTA and CDR2 is FQGNSA.